The rows below give T cell receptor beta chains drawn from one sample of a study of Graves' ophthalmopathy and Graves' hyperthyroidism. One entry per CDR3 protein results from TCRdb running MiXCR on the multiplex PCR reads. The sample includes around 520,000 distinct CDR3 sequences, about two fifths of them seen just once. Sequencing used peripheral blood or thyroid tissue (not recorded which). Source of these receptors: an adult man with Graves' hyperthyroidism. Each CDR3 is given with its conserved first and last residue. The D gene is left open where the match is weak. Clone size appears in some rows only: once, few, many, or a class for an expanded clone.

d_call clone_size j_call v_call cdr3_nt cdr3_aa
TRBD1 . TRBJ1-2 TRBV2 TGTGCCAGCAGCCAAGCAGGGACAGGTGGTAACTATGGCTACACCTTC CASSQAGTGGNYGYTF
. many TRBJ2-7 TRBV20-1 TGCAGTGCCAGCGCAGGGGCCTACGAGCAGTACTTC CSASAGAYEQYF
TRBD1 . TRBJ2-7 TRBV20-1 TGCAGTGCTAGAGAGACCGGGACAGGGGGCTACGAGCAGTACTTC CSARETGTGGYEQYF
. many TRBJ1-5 TRBV7-8 TGTGCCAGCAGCTTTAGATCGCGTCAGCCCCAGCATTTT CASSFRSRQPQHF
. few TRBJ2-7 TRBV30 TGTGCCTGGAGTACCAGGTATTTGAGTGGGCAGTACTTC CAWSTRYLSGQYF
TRBD1 . TRBJ1-5 TRBV12-3/TRBV12-4 TGTGCCAGCAGGGGCGACAGGGACCCTTATCAGCCCCAGCATTTT CASRGDRDPYQPQHF
TRBD1 many TRBJ1-6 TRBV7-2 TGTGCCAGCAGCCACGGGACAGTCAGAAAGAATTCACCCCTCCACTTT CASSHGTVRKNSPLHF
. . TRBJ2-7 TRBV12-5 TGTGCTAGTGGACAGGCTCCCTACGAGCAGTACTTC CASGQAPYEQYF
. once TRBJ2-1 TRBV7-8 TGTGCCAGCAGCTTCCAAGACTCACCCTACAATGAGCAGTTCTTC CASSFQDSPYNEQFF
. many TRBJ1-3 TRBV11-2 TGTGCCAGCAGCTTAGTAGGGGGAAACACCATATATTTT CASSLVGGNTIYF
TRBD1 . TRBJ1-2 TRBV29-1 TGCAGCGTTGGATACGGGACAGGCCTCTATGGCTACACCTTC CSVGYGTGLYGYTF
TRBD1 many TRBJ2-7 TRBV7-6 TGTGCCAGCAGCTTCGGGACAGGGTTGACCTACGAGCAGTACTTC CASSFGTGLTYEQYF
. many TRBJ2-7 TRBV6-6 TGTGCCAGCCGTTTGACTAGCTCCTACGAGCAGTACTTC CASRLTSSYEQYF
. . TRBJ2-2 TRBV6-5 TGTGCCAGCAGCCCAGAGGGGGGGGCCAACACCGGGGAGCTGTTTTTT CASSPEGGANTGELFF
TRBD1 many TRBJ1-1 TRBV12-3/TRBV12-4 TGTGCCAGCAGTTTCGGGGACAGCCCTGACGCTTTCTTT CASSFGDSPDAFF
. . TRBJ2-7 TRBV19 TGTGCCAGTAGTATAGATGGGGCGAGCGGGGAGCAGTACTTC CASSIDGASGEQYF
. many TRBJ1-1 TRBV12-3/TRBV12-4 TGTGCCAGCAGTTTTGCGTTTGCCGGTGAAGCTTTCTTT CASSFAFAGEAFF
TRBD1 . TRBJ1-2 TRBV12-3/TRBV12-4 TGTGCCAGCAGTTCGACAGGGAGGGACTATGGCTACACCTTC CASSSTGRDYGYTF
TRBD2 . TRBJ2-7 TRBV7-2 TGTGCCAGCAGCTCGGGACTAGCGGGATACCACGAGCAGTACTTC CASSSGLAGYHEQYF
. many TRBJ1-2 TRBV6-5 TGTGCCAGCAGAGGGGCCGATCTTCTTAACTATGGCTACACCTTC CASRGADLLNYGYTF
TRBD1 . TRBJ1-2 TRBV7-2 TGTGCCAGCAGCACGGGACAGGGGAGGAGGTATGGCTACACCTTC CASSTGQGRRYGYTF
. once TRBJ2-5 TRBV29-1 TGCAGTCTGCTGAGGGGGGAGACCCAGTACTTC CSLLRGETQYF
TRBD2 once TRBJ2-7 TRBV28 TGTGCCAGCAGTTCGTTAAAGCGGGGGGCCTACAATGAGCAGTACTTC CASSSLKRGAYNEQYF
. . TRBJ1-3 TRBV7-2 TGTGCCAGCACTAGCTACACCATATATTTT CASTSYTIYF
TRBD1 . TRBJ2-1 TRBV2 TGTGCCAGCAGTGATCGGACAGGGTTCCTGTTCTTC CASSDRTGFLFF
. . TRBJ2-1 TRBV19 TGTGCCAGTAGTATAGATCGCGGTGAGCAGTTCTTC CASSIDRGEQFF
. . TRBJ1-4 TRBV25-1 TGTGCCAGCAGTGACTCGGGACTACCAAACAATGAAAAACTGTTTTTT CASSDSGLPNNEKLFF